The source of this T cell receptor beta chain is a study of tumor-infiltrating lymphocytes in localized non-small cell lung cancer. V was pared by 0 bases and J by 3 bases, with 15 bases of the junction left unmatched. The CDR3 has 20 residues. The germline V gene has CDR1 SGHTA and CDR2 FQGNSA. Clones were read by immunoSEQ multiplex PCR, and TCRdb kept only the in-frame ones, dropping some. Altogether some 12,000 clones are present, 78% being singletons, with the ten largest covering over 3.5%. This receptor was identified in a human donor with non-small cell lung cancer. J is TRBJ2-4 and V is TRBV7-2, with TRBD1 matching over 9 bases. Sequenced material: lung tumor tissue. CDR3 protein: CASSLAHVTTGGSVKNIQYF. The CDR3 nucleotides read TGTGCCAGCAGCTTAGCCCACGTCACTACAGGGGGCTCGGTCAAAAACATTCAGTACTTC.